This T cell receptor beta chain was profiled in a study of metastatic and nonmetastatic thyroid tumors (dated by TCRdb to the early 2020s). For context, the study as a whole: The researchers compared repertoires between peripheral blood samples and tumor or nodule tissue samples from patients with malignant or benign thyroid disease. Results the study describes overall, beyond this receptor: In both blood and tumor samples, malignant tumors were reported to have significantly higher TCR beta diversity than benign nodules.

The library was produced with PCR. Sequencer: Illumina HiSeq 4000. High-throughput sequencing was used to profile the TCR beta-chain CDR3 region of each patient. In the paper's pipeline: A classifier to discriminate distant-metastatic papillary thyroid cancer patients was built from CDR3 differences across clinicopathological groups. The Shannon index was used to measure repertoire diversity, and the Morisita-Horn index was used to measure how similar tumor and blood repertoires were. TCRdb trimmed the raw reads at Q25, called clones with MiXCR and kept productive beta chains. TCRdb's processing, not the authors' own work, is the source of the V and J calls. The table for this sample lists about 90,000 clones; 7.5% to 9% of them were counted only once. The biggest ten clones account for 8.8% of the sample. No treatment had been received by any patient before thyroid surgery. Patient clinical samples collected from about 2011 to 2018 were retrospectively analysed using T-cell receptor beta sequencing.

The germline V and J ends show losses of 6 bases and 5 bases respectively, and no gene match explains 8 bases of the junction. The germline V gene sets CDR1 to SNHLY and CDR2 to FYNNEI. The CDR3 has 14 amino acids, counting the end cysteine and phenylalanine. The retained sequence is limited to the CDR3, 42 bases, with the frame set at the first base. This clone was counted ten times or more. It has no known antigen specificity. Qualities for individual bases were not recorded, and no much larger clone is one base off. The chain joins TRBV2 to TRBJ2-7; a stretch of 9 junction bases matches TRBD1. The sequence derives from a female donor with papillary thyroid cancer or a benign thyroid nodule (not recorded which). Some clones in this sample may be carry-over from other donors' samples. Sequencing used blood. The nucleotide sequence reads as follows: TGTGCCAGCAGGACCACGACAGGGGGTAACGAGCAGTACTTC. Its product reads: CASRTTTGGNEQYF.